The T cell receptor (beta chain) described here comes from a study of lymphopenia after photon versus proton radiotherapy. Sequenced by immunoSEQ multiplex PCR; TCRdb stores in-frame clones only, minus some. The table shows 77,000 or so clones, with around four fifths occurring only once. V lost 1 base, J lost 6 bases, and 31 bases lay in between. The CDR3 spans 20 residues. Germline CDR1 reads GTSNPN; CDR2 reads SVGIG (reference sequence). Sequencing was performed on peripheral blood, taken from a patient treated with proton-based radiotherapy. The TCR was taken from a man in his sixties with pancreatic cancer. The rearrangement links TRBV30 to TRBJ2-1, with D possibly matching TRBD1 (9 bases). Written as DNA, the CDR3 is TGTGCCTGGAGTGACCCCACGGGACAGGGATCGGGGGGGGTGATCAATGAGCAGTTCTTC. Amino acid sequence: CAWSDPTGQGSGGVINEQFF.